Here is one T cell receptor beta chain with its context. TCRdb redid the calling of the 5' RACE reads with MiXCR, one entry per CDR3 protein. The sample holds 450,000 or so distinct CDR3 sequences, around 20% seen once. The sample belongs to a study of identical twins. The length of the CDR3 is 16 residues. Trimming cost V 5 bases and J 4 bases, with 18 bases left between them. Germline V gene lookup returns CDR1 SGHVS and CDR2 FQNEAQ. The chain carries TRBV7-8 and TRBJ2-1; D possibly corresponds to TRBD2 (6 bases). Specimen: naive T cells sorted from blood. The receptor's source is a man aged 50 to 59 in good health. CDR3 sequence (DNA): TGTGCCAGCAGCCTGGGACTCTCGCTCCTTTACAATGAGCAGTTCTTC. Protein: CASSLGLSLLYNEQFF.